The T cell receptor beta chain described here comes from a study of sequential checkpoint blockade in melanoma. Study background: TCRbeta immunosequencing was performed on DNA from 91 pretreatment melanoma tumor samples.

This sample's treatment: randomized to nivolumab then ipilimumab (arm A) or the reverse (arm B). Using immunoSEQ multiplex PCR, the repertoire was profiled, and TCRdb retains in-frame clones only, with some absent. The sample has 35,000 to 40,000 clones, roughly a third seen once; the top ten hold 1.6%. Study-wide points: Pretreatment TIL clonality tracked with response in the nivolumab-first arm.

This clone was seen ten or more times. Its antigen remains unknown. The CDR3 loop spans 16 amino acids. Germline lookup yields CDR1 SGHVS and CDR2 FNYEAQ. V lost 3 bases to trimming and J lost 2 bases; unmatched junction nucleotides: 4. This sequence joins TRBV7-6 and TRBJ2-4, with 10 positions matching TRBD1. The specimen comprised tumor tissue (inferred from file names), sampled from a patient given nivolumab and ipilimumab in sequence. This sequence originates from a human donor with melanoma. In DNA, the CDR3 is TGTGCCAGCAGCTTGGACAGGGGGGGGCCCAAAAACATTCAGTACTTC. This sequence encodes CASSLDRGGPKNIQYF.